The sequence of this T cell receptor beta chain was determined in a study of blood T cells in healthy people across ages. Per sample, at least 5.5 micrograms of total RNA were extracted. The CDR3 is 18 amino acids. The germline gives CDR1 MGHRA, CDR2 YSYEKL. V was trimmed by 4 bases and J by 3 bases, leaving 24 bases between them. This clonotype was counted between two and nine times. The antigen remains undetermined. General observations from the study: Unsorted PBMC input precluded a conclusive naive versus antigen-experienced comparison. Aged donors had fewer naive CD4+ cells and lower diversity than long-lived donors.

For the second PCR, which ran for roughly 6 to 11 cycles, a sample-barcoded 5' primer and a J-beta primer mix were used. Tags on each cDNA molecule came from a template-switch adaptor with 12 random nucleotides. MiXCR, run by TCRdb on the 5' RACE reads, gives a single entry per CDR3 protein. The repertoire has 1.2 million to 1.5 million distinct CDR3 sequences, around 42% of them found once; the top ten carry under 8%. Sequencing used blood. The V and J genes are TRBV4-1 and TRBJ1-2, with D possibly being TRBD1 (5 bases). The source is a woman under 30 in good health. For the CDR3, the DNA is TGCGCCAGCAGCCTTGGGGGTGACTATAATATTCTTGACTATGGCTACACCTTC. It specifies CASSLGGDYNILDYGYTF.